Below are 9 T cell receptor delta chains sequenced from a single sample in a study of Vδ1+ human thymocytes (dated by TCRdb to 2017 to 2018). The antigens of these receptors remain unknown. Sequencer: Illumina MiSeq. RNA extraction was performed with the RNeasy mini kit, and reverse transcription was done with Superscript III. CDR3 amplicons were produced by multiplex PCR using pooled V-gene forward primers and a constant-region reverse primer with Illumina adaptor overhangs. TCRdb processed the public reads again with the CATT caller, after which rows with matching DNA were combined. Across this sample there are fewer than 30,000 delta-chain clones, with 7.4% seen only once. The top ten hold approximately 1% of the sample. The investigation overall reported the following: The thymic TRG and TRD repertoires appeared highly polyclonal, with Gaussian CDR3 length distributions, in contrast to the oligoclonal repertoires of peripheral blood.

Sequencing used Vdelta1+ gamma-delta thymocytes from the thymus. The cell subset or site label for this specimen denotes: FACS-sorted CD3+ TCRalphabeta- TCRVdelta1+ TCRVdelta2- thymocytes. The source of these receptors is a girl in the first two years of life who had congenital heart surgery.

This clone was found a few times. This chain joins TRDV1 and TRDJ1; 12 bases line up with TRDD3. Germline trimming cut 1 base from V and 0 bases from J; bases unmatched to any gene: 18. The CDR3 sequence is 22 residues long. CDR1 and CDR2 from the germline V gene are TSWWSYY and QGS. The CDR3 sequence is CALGEPFLPELGDTRYTDKLIF. The CDR3, as DNA: TGTGCTCTTGGGGAACCCTTCCTACCCGAGCTGGGGGATACGAGGTACACCGATAAACTCATCTTT.

This clone was seen a few times. The chain has TRDV1 and TRDJ1, with 8 bases fitting TRDD2. Germline CDR1 and CDR2: TSWWSYY and QGS. This CDR3 comprises 21 residues. With 4 bases clipped from V and 5 bases from J, the junction kept 27 bases outside the gene matches. The CDR3: CALGVLSLPIRVWGFLDKLIF. The CDR3 coding sequence is TGTGCTCTTGGGGTCCTCTCCCTTCCTATCCGAGTCTGGGGATTTCTTGATAAACTCATCTTT.

The chain combines TRDV1 with TRDJ1; the match to TRDD3 covers 10 bases. Germline V gene sequence: CDR1 TSWWSYY, CDR2 QGS. V gave up 3 bases and J gave up 0 bases; unmatched junction bases: 28. This CDR3 is 24 amino acids long. CDR3 DNA: TGTGCTCTTGGGGAGCTTTCCATTTGGCCGCCGGTCGGGTGCCTGGGGGATAACACCGATAAACTCATCTTT. Residues: CALGELSIWPPVGCLGDNTDKLIF.

Worth noting for this clone: One junction end does not reproduce the germline sequence, and a read error may be involved. This chain connects TRDV1 to TRDJ1, with 9 bases aligning to TRDD2. Germline V CDR1 and CDR2: TSWWSYY, QGS. The length of the CDR3 is 20 residues. CDR3 residues: CALGELQPSYVAGDTDKLIF. In DNA form, the CDR3 reads TGCGCTCTTGGGGAACTCCAACCTTCCTACGTAGCGGGGGATACCGATAAACTCATCTTT.

V gene TRDV1 combines with J gene TRDJ1; the match to TRDD3 covers 7 bases. The J gene was missing in TCRdb and was found by matching the end of the DNA to germline. The CDR3 consists of 20 residues. Germline V gene data show CDR1 as TSWWSYY and CDR2 as QGS. With 6 bases clipped from V and 1 base from J, the junction kept 23 bases outside the gene matches. CDR3 in amino acids: CALGIPGPGYYRGVTDKLIF. The CDR3 DNA sequence: TGTGCTCTTGGCATACCGGGCCCGGGATACTATAGGGGGGTCACCGATAAACTCATCTTT.

This clone was counted only a few times. The chain uses TRDV1 and TRDJ1; tentative D call: TRDD2 (6 bases). Trimming shortened V by 4 bases and J by 0 bases, and 24 bases separated the two germline ends. This CDR3 comprises 19 residues. The germline V gene encodes CDR1 TSWWSYY and CDR2 QGS. The CDR3, as DNA: TGTGCTCTTGGGGGGGGACTCCTACGGATGGGCCCGTACACCGATAAACTCATCTTT. Encoded protein: CALGGGLLRMGPYTDKLIF.

The chain links TRDV2 to TRDJ2; a weak D match, TRDD3 (6 bases). Germline CDR1 reads GEAIGNYY; CDR2 reads EKD. CDR3 size: 23 residues. V lost 0 bases and J 3 bases, leaving 34 bases between the germline ends. This chain's CDR3 is CACDTPETSGIRGRRDMTAQLFF. DNA for the CDR3: TGTGCCTGTGACACCCCTGAAACATCGGGGATTCGGGGCCGTCGAGATATGACAGCACAACTCTTCTTT.

This clone was picked up a small number of times. The V and J genes are TRDV1 and TRDJ1, with 10 bases fitting TRDD3. With 2 bases clipped from V and 0 bases from J, the junction kept 15 bases outside the gene matches. The CDR3 is made up of 20 amino acids. The germline V gene has CDR1 TSWWSYY and CDR2 QGS. The CDR3 bases are TGTGCTCTTGGGGAATCCTCCCCCCTGTACTGGGGGATGTACACCGATAAACTCATCTTT. Translation: CALGESSPLYWGMYTDKLIF.

This clone has only a few counts. This rearrangement joins TRDV1 to TRDJ1; D uncertain. Germline CDR1 TSWWSYY, CDR2 QGS. V was pared by 3 bases and J by 1 base, with 21 bases between. The length of the CDR3 is 18 residues. CDR3 region: CALGEAPQPPGPTDKLIF. The CDR3 DNA reads TGTGCTCTTGGGGAGGCCCCTCAGCCCCCAGGCCCCACCGATAAACTCATCTTT.